The 13 T cell receptor beta chains given below trace back to one sample, sequenced in a study of T cell responses to AZD1222 COVID-19 vaccine. Repertoires were generated with immunoSEQ multiplex PCR, while TCRdb's copy carries only in-frame clones and drops some. The sample holds 95,000 to 150,000 clones, 80% to 90% seen once. The sequenced sample was peripheral blood, obtained on day 0 of AZD1222 vaccination. The receptors here all came from an adult in good health.

The gene calls are TRBV2 and TRBJ1-2, with 8 positions matching TRBD1. The germline V gene has CDR1 SNHLY and CDR2 FYNNEI. The length of the CDR3 is 12 residues. Losses at the gene ends were 10 bases for V and 8 bases for J; bases not matched to a gene: 9. CDR3 residues: CATSGQGWGYTF. The CDR3 DNA reads as TGTGCCACCTCAGGACAGGGATGGGGCTACACCTTC.

CDR3 in amino acids: CASSEKTGVNSPLHF. The CDR3 coding sequence is TGTGCCAGCAGTGAAAAGACAGGGGTTAATTCACCCCTCCACTTT. The chain couples TRBV6-1 to TRBJ1-6; 8 positions match TRBD1. In germline, CDR1 is MNHNS, CDR2 SASEGT. CDR3 length equals 15 residues. The V segment lost 2 bases and the J segment 6 bases; nucleotides outside the gene matches: 3.

The J gene is TRBJ1-5, the V gene TRBV7-2; TRBD1 agrees at 9 bases. The germline V gene has CDR1 SGHTA and CDR2 FQGNSA. This CDR3 has 15 amino acids. With V trimmed by 5 bases and J by 6 bases, 8 bases remained unmatched. CDR3 nucleotides: TGTGCCAGCAGCCTACGACAGGGGGAAGGTCAGCCCCAGCATTTT. Its translation: CASSLRQGEGQPQHF.

The sample holds one count of this clone. This chain joins TRBV30 and TRBJ1-6, with D maybe TRBD1 (5 bases). The germline V and J ends were trimmed by 2 bases and 7 bases, with 9 bases remaining between them. Germline CDR1 reads GTSNPN; CDR2 reads SVGIG (reference sequence). CDR3 length equals 13 residues. The CDR3 sequence is CAWSRQGNSPLHF. The DNA for the CDR3 is TGTGCCTGGAGTAGGCAGGGAAATTCACCCCTCCACTTT.

The rearrangement joins TRBV9 to TRBJ1-2, with TRBD1 identical over 8 bases. After removal of 5 bases from V and 7 bases from J, the junction contained 13 bases not matched to a gene. The germline CDR1 and CDR2 sequences are SGDLS and YYNGEE. The CDR3 extends over 15 amino acids. The CDR3 is CASRAPGQEGLGYTF. The CDR3 coding sequence is TGTGCCAGCAGAGCTCCGGGACAGGAAGGTCTTGGCTACACCTTC.

The chain couples TRBV7-9 to TRBJ1-6; D is ambiguous. Germline CDR1 is SEHNR and CDR2 is FQNEAQ (reference sequence). CDR3 size: 13 residues. V shed 5 bases and J shed 13 bases, with 15 bases lying between them. The CDR3 DNA follows: TGTGCCAGCAGCCGCCCTTCAGAATTCCCCCTCCACTTT. Its protein product is CASSRPSEFPLHF.

J is TRBJ1-2 and V is TRBV2; TRBD1 agrees at 12 bases. CDR1 is SNHLY and CDR2 is FYNNEI in the germline V gene. This CDR3 has 12 amino acids. V lost 6 bases to trimming and J lost 8 bases; unmatched junction nucleotides: 1. CDR3 protein: CASRGTGGGYTF. The CDR3 bases are TGTGCCAGCAGGGGGACAGGGGGCGGCTACACCTTC. Looking up the rest from reference TRBV2 and TRBJ1-2 gives the full variable domain: EPEVTQTPSHQVTQMGQEVILRCVPISNHLYFYWYRQILGQKVEFLVSFYNNEISEKSEIFDDQFSVERPDGSNFTLKIRSTKLEDSAMYFCASRGTGGGYTFGSGTRLTVV.

The chain combines TRBV3-1 (or the pseudogene TRBV3-2) with TRBJ2-3; D remains ambiguous. V lost 3 bases to trimming and J lost 6 bases, with 10 bases between them. The length of the CDR3 is 13 residues. The germline V gene encodes CDR1 LGHDT and CDR2 YNNKEL (reference sequence). The CDR3 sequence is CASSQSGADTQYF. DNA of the CDR3: TGTGCCAGCAGCCAGTCCGGTGCGGATACGCAGTATTTT.

V and J are TRBV7-2 and TRBJ1-1, with D uncertain. This CDR3 spans 15 amino acids. Trimming stripped 5 bases from V and 3 bases from J, with 16 bases between. Germline CDR1 reads SGHTA; CDR2 reads FQGNSA. The CDR3 protein is CASSDLGLGHTEAFF. The CDR3 DNA is TGTGCCAGCAGCGACCTTGGTTTGGGTCACACTGAAGCTTTCTTT.

This clone was seen only once. The V call is TRBV5-6, the J call TRBJ2-6; D uncertain. The germline V and J ends were trimmed by 2 bases and 4 bases, with 10 bases remaining between them. The CDR3 consists of 15 residues. Looked up from germline, CDR1 is SGHDT and CDR2 is YYEEEE. The CDR3 loop is CASSFRAIGANVLTF. The CDR3 DNA is TGTGCCAGCAGCTTCCGGGCGATAGGGGCCAACGTCCTGACTTTC.

The chain joins TRBV2 to TRBJ2-6, with 9 nucleotides matching TRBD1. Germline loops: CDR1 SNHLY, CDR2 FYNNEI. The CDR3 is 18 residues long. The V segment lost 4 bases and the J segment 2 bases; nucleotides outside the gene matches: 9. CDR3 sequence: CASSAGQGQGAGANVLTF. CDR3 sequence (DNA): TGTGCCAGCAGTGCGGGTCAGGGACAGGGCGCTGGGGCCAACGTCCTGACTTTC.

The chain employs TRBV4-2 and TRBJ1-6, with D tentatively TRBD1 (5 bases). The germline V gene encodes CDR1 LGHNA and CDR2 YNFKEQ. This CDR3 region has 16 residues. With 3 bases removed from V and 5 bases from J, the gap between germline ends came to 14 bases. DNA of the CDR3: TGTGCCAGCAGCCAGGACGGGGCGACGAATAATTCACCCCTCCACTTT. Protein product: CASSQDGATNNSPLHF.

The count of this clone is one. The genes are TRBV6-4 and TRBJ2-3; the D gene is possibly TRBD2 (7 bases). The CDR3 sequence is 16 residues long. With 5 bases removed from V and 2 bases from J, the gap between germline ends came to 17 bases. Germline-derived CDR1 and CDR2 are MRHNA and SNTAGT. In DNA form, the CDR3 reads TGTGCCAGCAGTCTAGCTGGGGGGGGCATCACAGATACGCAGTATTTT. It yields the protein CASSLAGGGITDTQYF.